The 29 T cell receptor beta chains below all came from one sample that was sequenced in a study of PD-L1 blockade in urothelial cancer. Method: immunoSEQ multiplex PCR; TCRdb's copy keeps in-frame clones and lacks some. Of 50,000 or so clones listed, 86% are singletons. This material consisted of PBMCs, taken around atezolizumab (anti-PD-L1) treatment. Receptors originate from a man in his fifties or sixties with urothelial cancer.

This clone has just a few counts. This rearrangement joins TRBV4-3 to TRBJ1-4, with no clear D. V was pared by 1 base and J by 8 bases, with 8 bases between. The CDR3 loop spans 13 amino acids. Germline CDR1 LGHNA, CDR2 YSLEER. The CDR3 DNA follows: TGCGCCAGCAGCCAAGGCGTACGGGAAAAACTGTTTTTT. Translation gives CASSQGVREKLFF.

This clone appeared a few times. J is TRBJ2-7 and V is TRBV6-5; TRBD1 agrees at 7 bases. The CDR3 extends over 14 amino acids. J gave up 4 bases and V 5 bases, and 8 bases lay outside the gene matches. The germline CDR1 and CDR2 sequences are MNHEY and SVGAGI. CDR3 sequence reads: CASSSTGTVYEQYF. The CDR3 DNA is TGTGCCAGCAGTAGTACCGGGACAGTGTACGAGCAGTACTTC.

This rearrangement joins TRBV18 to TRBJ2-2; D is unresolved. Germline CDR1 reads KGHSH; CDR2 reads LQKENI. The CDR3 is 15 residues long. Deletions cut 0 bases from V and 1 base from J, with 6 bases between. The CDR3: CASSPPNRNTGELFF. The CDR3, as DNA: TGTGCCAGCTCACCACCGAACAGGAACACCGGGGAGCTGTTTTTT.

Here the CDR3 DNA reads TGTGCCAGCAGCCACGTGGGAAGGACTAGCGGCAATGAGCAGTTCTTC. Translated, it gives CASSHVGRTSGNEQFF. The chain uses TRBV14 and TRBJ2-1; 10 bases are a match to TRBD2. Germline V gene data show CDR1 as SGHDN and CDR2 as FVKESK. The V gene end was trimmed by 3 bases and the J gene end by 6 bases; junction bases not matched to a gene: 8. This CDR3 spans 16 amino acids.

The rearrangement uses TRBV9 and TRBJ2-4, with D perhaps matching TRBD2 (5 bases). Trimming removed 4 bases at V and 10 bases at J, with 15 bases between. Germline CDR1 is SGDLS and CDR2 is YYNGEE. This CDR3 has 13 residues. The CDR3 is CASSPEGRGIQYF. CDR3 nucleotides: TGTGCCAGCAGCCCAGAAGGGAGAGGGATTCAGTACTTC.

The CDR3 region is CASSLEGGPDYGYTF. In DNA form, the CDR3 reads TGTGCCAGCAGCTTGGAAGGGGGCCCCGACTATGGCTACACCTTC. V usage is TRBV5-4 and J usage is TRBJ1-2; 7 positions agree with TRBD1. This CDR3 is built from 15 residues. Germline values: CDR1 SGHNT, CDR2 YYREEE (reference sequence). Trimming took 0 bases from V and 3 from J; bases not matched to a gene: 5.

This chain connects TRBV2 to TRBJ2-7; TRBD2 agrees at 8 bases. The CDR3 has 14 amino acids. Germline loops: CDR1 SNHLY, CDR2 FYNNEI. V was clipped by 6 bases and J by 6 bases; unmatched bases: 10. CDR3 amino acids: CASSGGEGSGEQYF. The CDR3 coding sequence is TGTGCCAGCAGCGGGGGGGAAGGGTCAGGCGAGCAGTACTTC. The variable domain in full, completed from reference TRBV2 and TRBJ2-7, reads EPEVTQTPSHQVTQMGQEVILRCVPISNHLYFYWYRQILGQKVEFLVSFYNNEISEKSEIFDDQFSVERPDGSNFTLKIRSTKLEDSAMYFCASSGGEGSGEQYFGPGTRLTVT.

This chain links TRBV30 with TRBJ1-5, with no clear D. This CDR3 is built from 15 residues. Germline CDR1 GTSNPN, CDR2 SVGIG (reference sequence). V lost 5 bases and J 0 bases, leaving 14 bases between the germline ends. The CDR3 nucleotides read TGTGCCTGGGGCCTGGTGGGCTATAGCAATCAGCCCCAGCATTTT. Translated, it gives CAWGLVGYSNQPQHF.

The chain employs TRBV5-1 and TRBJ2-1; 9 positions agree with TRBD1. Germline V gene data show CDR1 as SGHRS and CDR2 as YFSETQ. The J segment lost 4 bases and the V segment lost 4 bases, leaving 6 bases of the junction unmatched. The CDR3 consists of 15 residues. The CDR3 here is CASSRDREEYNEQFF. In DNA form, the CDR3 reads TGCGCCAGCAGCCGGGACAGGGAAGAATACAATGAGCAGTTCTTC.

This chain connects TRBV7-9 to TRBJ2-3, with 9 bases identical to TRBD2. The germline gives CDR1 SEHNR, CDR2 FQNEAQ (reference sequence). CDR3 length: 15 residues. The J segment lost 3 bases and the V segment lost 5 bases, leaving 6 bases of the junction unmatched. In DNA, the CDR3 is TGTGCCAGCAGCACACTAGCGGGTCTGACAGATACGCAGTATTTT. It is translated as CASSTLAGLTDTQYF.

The V call is TRBV5-1, the J call TRBJ2-3; D ambiguous. Germline lookup yields CDR1 SGHRS and CDR2 YFSETQ. The CDR3 extends over 14 amino acids. V lost 0 bases, J lost 3 bases, and 8 bases lay in between. Here the CDR3 DNA reads TGCGCCAGCAGCTTGGCGTTAGCAACAGATACGCAGTATTTT. Protein: CASSLALATDTQYF.

The chain carries TRBV28 and TRBJ1-1; D call uncertain. Germline CDR1 MDHEN, CDR2 SYDVKM. The CDR3 covers 17 residues. Between the trimmed V and J ends, which lost 6 bases and 1 base, there was a span of 21 bases. The CDR3 sequence is CASSASGPTIWNTEAFF. CDR3 in DNA: TGTGCCAGCAGCGCCTCTGGGCCTACAATATGGAACACTGAAGCTTTCTTT.

V and J are TRBV7-3 and TRBJ2-3, with 9 bases lining up with TRBD2. V was pared by 1 base and J by 3 bases, with 5 bases of the junction left unmatched. The CDR3 has 16 residues. Germline CDR1 is SGHTA and CDR2 is FQGTGA. CDR3 sequence reads: CASSLMGGGATDTQYF. The DNA of the CDR3 is TGTGCCAGCAGCTTAATGGGCGGGGGGGCTACAGATACGCAGTATTTT.

This clone was seen only once. This chain joins TRBV5-1 and TRBJ1-1; D is perhaps TRBD1 (5 bases). The CDR3 consists of 14 residues. V dropped 0 bases and J dropped 4 bases, with 10 bases sitting between them. Germline V gene data show CDR1 as SGHRS and CDR2 as YFSETQ. This CDR3 is CASSLDGGTTEAFF. The CDR3 DNA reads as TGCGCCAGCAGCTTGGACGGGGGGACCACTGAAGCTTTCTTT.

The chain is built from TRBV13 and TRBJ2-1, with TRBD1 identical over 8 bases. V trimming: 7 bases; J trimming: 7 bases; junction bases outside the gene matches: 3. The germline gives CDR1 PRHDT, CDR2 FYEKMQ (reference sequence). This CDR3 spans 12 amino acids. The CDR3 reads CASTRTGNEQFF. Here the CDR3 DNA reads TGTGCCAGCACCAGGACAGGGAATGAGCAGTTCTTC. The variable domain in full, with the rest retrieved from reference TRBV13 and TRBJ2-1, is AAGVIQSPRHLIKEKRETATLKCYPIPRHDTVYWYQQGPGQDPQFLISFYEKMQSDKGSIPDRFSAQQFSDYHSELNMSSLELGDSALYFCASTRTGNEQFFGPGTRLTVL.

The chain carries TRBV14 and TRBJ2-5, with 11 nucleotides matching TRBD2. Trimming cost V 2 bases and J 5 bases; bases outside gene matches: 7. The germline gives CDR1 SGHDN, CDR2 FVKESK. The CDR3 is 16 amino acids. For the CDR3, the DNA is TGTGCCAGCAGCCAATCTCTAGCGGGGGGAAGTGAGACCCAGTACTTC. Its protein is CASSQSLAGGSETQYF.

The CDR3 here is CASSQYRETSGNNEQFF. The CDR3 DNA reads TGCGCCAGCAGCCAGTACAGGGAGACTAGCGGGAACAATGAGCAGTTCTTC. The chain carries TRBV4-3 and TRBJ2-1, with 11 nucleotides matching TRBD2. The CDR3 has 17 residues. With V trimmed by 3 bases and J by 5 bases, 9 bases remained unmatched. Germline lookup yields CDR1 LGHNA and CDR2 YSLEER.

DNA for the CDR3: TGTGCCAGCAGTCCGGGACAGGGTTCCGATGAGCAGTTCTTC. It encodes CASSPGQGSDEQFF. The rearrangement links TRBV28 to TRBJ2-1, with TRBD1 identical over 9 bases. The CDR3 has 14 residues. Trimming took 5 bases from V and 8 from J; bases not matched to a gene: 7. The germline CDR1 and CDR2 sequences are MDHEN and SYDVKM. Using reference TRBV28 and TRBJ2-1 for the parts outside the CDR3, the full variable domain is DVKVTQSSRYLVKRTGEKVFLECVQDMDHENMFWYRQDPGLGLRLIYFSYDVKMKEKGDIPEGYSVSREKKERFSLILESASTNQTSMYLCASSPGQGSDEQFFGPGTRLTVL.

This clone has a single count. This chain connects TRBV4-1 to TRBJ1-1; tentatively, D is TRBD1 (6 bases). Germline CDR1 and CDR2: MGHRA and YSYEKL. Trimming left V 3 bases short and J 0 bases short, with 14 bases between. The CDR3 covers 16 residues. CDR3 amino acids: CASSQAGGPMNTEAFF. The CDR3 bases are TGCGCCAGCAGCCAGGCGGGGGGGCCGATGAACACTGAAGCTTTCTTT.

The chain combines TRBV9 with TRBJ1-2; 10 bases are a match to TRBD1. Germline CDR1 SGDLS, CDR2 YYNGEE. The V segment lost 0 bases and the J segment 4 bases; nucleotides outside the gene matches: 0. This CDR3 has 14 residues. This chain's CDR3 is CASSVGDRGYGYTF. The CDR3 DNA reads as TGTGCCAGCAGCGTAGGGGACAGGGGCTATGGCTACACCTTC. The whole variable domain, filled in from reference TRBV9 and TRBJ1-2, reads DSGVTQTPKHLITATGQRVTLRCSPRSGDLSVYWYQQSLDQGLQFLIQYYNGEERAKGNILERFSAQQFPDLHSELNLSSLELGDSALYFCASSVGDRGYGYTFGSGTRLTVV.

The genes are TRBV5-6 and TRBJ2-7, with D maybe TRBD1 (5 bases). Germline CDR1 reads SGHDT; CDR2 reads YYEEEE. V lost 0 bases and J 6 bases, leaving 10 bases between the germline ends. The length of the CDR3 is 13 residues. Written as DNA, the CDR3 is TGTGCCAGCAGCTTGGTAGGGGTAGGCGAGCAGTACTTC. Protein product: CASSLVGVGEQYF. Together with reference TRBV5-6 and TRBJ2-7, the CDR3 gives the full variable domain: DAGVTQSPTHLIKTRGQQVTLRCSPKSGHDTVSWYQQALGQGPQFIFQYYEEEERQRGNFPDRFSGHQFPNYSSELNVNALLLGDSALYLCASSLVGVGEQYFGPGTRLTVT.

The chain couples TRBV5-6 to TRBJ2-4; 10 nucleotides agree with TRBD2. Looked up from germline, CDR1 is SGHDT and CDR2 is YYEEEE. The CDR3 has 14 amino acids. V shed 1 base, J shed 8 bases, and the junction held 3 bases outside the gene matches. The CDR3 is CASSLPSGGDIQYF. The CDR3 bases are TGTGCCAGCAGCTTGCCTAGCGGGGGAGACATTCAGTACTTC.

This chain uses TRBV30 with TRBJ1-1; D remains unclear. Trimming left V 3 bases short and J 4 bases short, with 15 bases between. From germline, CDR1 is GTSNPN and CDR2 SVGIG (reference sequence). The CDR3 length is 14 residues. CDR3: CAWSLLLGSTEAFF. DNA of the CDR3: TGTGCCTGGAGCCTCTTGCTAGGGAGCACTGAAGCTTTCTTT.

This chain joins TRBV11-3 and TRBJ2-1, with 9 bases fitting TRBD1. There are 14 residues in the CDR3. With 5 bases clipped from V and 7 bases from J, the junction kept 6 bases outside the gene matches. Germline-derived CDR1 and CDR2 are SGHNT and YENEEA. CDR3 DNA sequence: TGTGCCAGCAGCCTCAGGACAGGGGTGAATGAGCAGTTCTTC. The encoded protein is CASSLRTGVNEQFF.

V gene TRBV19 combines with J gene TRBJ2-7; D is possibly TRBD1 (6 bases). The CDR3 loop spans 11 amino acids. Looked up from germline, CDR1 is LNHDA and CDR2 is SQIVND (reference sequence). The V end lost 10 bases, the J end lost 2 bases, and 9 bases lay between the germline ends. DNA of the CDR3: TGTGCCACCCGGGACACCTACGAGCAGTACTTC. Translation: CATRDTYEQYF.

The chain employs TRBV29-1 and TRBJ2-5; 8 positions agree with TRBD2. Germline-derived CDR1 and CDR2 are SQVTM and ANQGSEA. This CDR3 region has 12 residues. Trimming cost V 5 bases and J 5 bases; bases outside gene matches: 4. The CDR3 DNA follows: TGCAGCGTTACTAGCGGTGGCGAGACCCAGTACTTC. It yields the protein CSVTSGGETQYF.

The genes are TRBV29-1 and TRBJ2-3; 12 bases are a match to TRBD2. The CDR3 extends over 17 amino acids. The trim removed 3 bases at V and 2 bases at J, leaving 9 bases unmatched. The germline V gene encodes CDR1 SQVTM and CDR2 ANQGSEA. The CDR3 region is CSVDSLRTSGVTDTQYF. The CDR3, as DNA: TGCAGCGTTGACTCCCTAAGGACTAGCGGGGTCACAGATACGCAGTATTTT.

This clone was detected once. The V gene is TRBV9, the J gene TRBJ1-4; perhaps TRBD1 as D (6 bases). V lost 0 bases and J 8 bases, leaving 11 bases between the germline ends. Germline V gene lookup returns CDR1 SGDLS and CDR2 YYNGEE. This CDR3 comprises 14 residues. DNA for the CDR3: TGTGCCAGCAGCGTAGACAGGGAGAGGGAAAAACTGTTTTTT. It specifies CASSVDREREKLFF.

The chain joins TRBV19 to TRBJ2-6; 8 bases are shared with TRBD1. Germline V gives CDR1 LNHDA, CDR2 SQIVND (reference sequence). The trim removed 3 bases at V and 15 bases at J, leaving 13 bases unmatched. The CDR3 loop spans 15 amino acids. The CDR3 DNA sequence: TGTGCCAGTAGTATCGTGGCAGGACAGGGCTTTTCCCTGACTTTC. This translates into CASSIVAGQGFSLTF.